This TCR beta chain appears in the sequencing data of a study of T cells in Graves' hyperthyroidism and ophthalmopathy. Study results and limitations: Among thyroid clonotypes expanded above 0.001, most also appeared in blood.

Template material for amplifying TCR beta CDR3 regions consisted of RNA transcripts. HTBI primers were employed in a first-round RT-PCR of the TCR CDR3. From the multiplex PCR reads, TCRdb called clonotypes with MiXCR, one entry per CDR3 protein. The table records hundreds of thousands of distinct CDR3 sequences, roughly 37% of them present only once. In the case of this clonotype: The antigen is unknown.

The study left out patients who had uncontrolled infection, other autoimmune disease, pregnancy or lactation. From 9 to 10 ml of fresh peripheral blood, PBMCs were isolated. The origin of this receptor is a man between 18 and 35 years old with Graves' hyperthyroidism. The sequenced sample consisted of blood.

The CDR3 here is CAISDRGWNGYEQYF. The CDR3 region has the DNA TGTGCCATCAGTGACAGGGGGTGGAATGGCTACGAGCAGTACTTC. This chain links TRBV10-3 with TRBJ2-7; 7 bases fit TRBD1. CDR3 length equals 15 residues. V was clipped by 3 bases and J by 3 bases; unmatched bases: 8. From germline, CDR1 is ENHRY and CDR2 SYGVKD.